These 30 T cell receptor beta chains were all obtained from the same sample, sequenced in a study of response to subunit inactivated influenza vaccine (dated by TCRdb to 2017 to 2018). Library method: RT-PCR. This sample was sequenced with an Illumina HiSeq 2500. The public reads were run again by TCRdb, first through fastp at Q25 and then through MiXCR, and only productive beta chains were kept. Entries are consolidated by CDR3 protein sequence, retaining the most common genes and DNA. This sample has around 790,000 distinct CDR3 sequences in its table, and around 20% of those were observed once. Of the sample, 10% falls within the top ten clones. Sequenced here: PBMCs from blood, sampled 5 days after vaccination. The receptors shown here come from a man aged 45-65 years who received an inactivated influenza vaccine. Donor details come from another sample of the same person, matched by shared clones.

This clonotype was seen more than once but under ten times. CDR3 in amino acids: CSARGSRRYTGELFF. The CDR3, as DNA: TGCAGTGCTAGAGGCTCCAGGCGCTACACCGGGGAGCTGTTTTTT. The chain couples TRBV20-1 to TRBJ2-2; D remains unclear. Trimming removed 1 base from V and 3 bases from J, with 12 bases in between. The CDR3 has 15 amino acids. Germline V gene data show CDR1 as DFQATT and CDR2 as SNEGSKA (reference sequence).

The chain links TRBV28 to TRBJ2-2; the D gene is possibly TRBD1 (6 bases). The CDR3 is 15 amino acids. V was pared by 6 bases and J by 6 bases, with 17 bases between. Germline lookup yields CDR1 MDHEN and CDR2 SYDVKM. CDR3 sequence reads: CASSSPGESAGELFF. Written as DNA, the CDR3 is TGTGCCAGCAGCAGCCCAGGGGAGTCTGCCGGGGAGCTGTTTTTT.

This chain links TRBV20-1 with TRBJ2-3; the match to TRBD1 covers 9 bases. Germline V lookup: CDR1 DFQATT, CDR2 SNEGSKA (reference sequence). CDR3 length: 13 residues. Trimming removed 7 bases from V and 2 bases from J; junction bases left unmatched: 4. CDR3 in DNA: TGCAGTGGGGGGACAGGGAACACAGATACGCAGTATTTT. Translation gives CSGGTGNTDTQYF.

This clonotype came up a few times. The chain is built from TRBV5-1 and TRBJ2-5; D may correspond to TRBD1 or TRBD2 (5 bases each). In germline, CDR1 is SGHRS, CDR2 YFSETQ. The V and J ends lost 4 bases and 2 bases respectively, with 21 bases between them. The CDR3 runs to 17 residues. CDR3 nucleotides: TGCGCCAGCAGCGATCTTCTCCTGGGACCGAGGCAAGAGACCCAGTACTTC. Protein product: CASSDLLLGPRQETQYF.

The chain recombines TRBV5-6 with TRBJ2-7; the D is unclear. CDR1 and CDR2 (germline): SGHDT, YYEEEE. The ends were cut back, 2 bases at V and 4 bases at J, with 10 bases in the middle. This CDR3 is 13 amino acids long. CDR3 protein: CASSLPTEYEQYF. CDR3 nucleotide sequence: TGTGCCAGCAGCTTACCGACCGAATACGAGCAGTACTTC.

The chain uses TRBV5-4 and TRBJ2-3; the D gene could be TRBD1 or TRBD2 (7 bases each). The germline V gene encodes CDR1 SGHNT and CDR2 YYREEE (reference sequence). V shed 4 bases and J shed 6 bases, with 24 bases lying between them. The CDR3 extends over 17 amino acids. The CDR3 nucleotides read TGTGCCAGCAGCGCCCCAGGGGGGGATTGGACGACGGATACGCAGTATTTT. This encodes CASSAPGGDWTTDTQYF.

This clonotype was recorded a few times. The CDR3 DNA reads TGTGCCAGCAAAGGGGGTAACAGCAATCAGCCCCAGCATTTT. Its protein is CASKGGNSNQPQHF. The V and J genes are TRBV6-1 and TRBJ1-5, with D perhaps TRBD1 (6 bases). The CDR3 spans 14 residues. Germline loops: CDR1 MNHNS, CDR2 SASEGT. Trimming took 7 bases from V and 1 from J, leaving 11 bases between them.

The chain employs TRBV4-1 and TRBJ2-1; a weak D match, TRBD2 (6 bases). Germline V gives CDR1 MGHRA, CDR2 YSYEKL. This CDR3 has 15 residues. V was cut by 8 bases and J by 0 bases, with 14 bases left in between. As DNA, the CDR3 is TGCGCCAGCGGGAGGTCGGGGGACTCCTACAATGAGCAGTTCTTC. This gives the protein CASGRSGDSYNEQFF.

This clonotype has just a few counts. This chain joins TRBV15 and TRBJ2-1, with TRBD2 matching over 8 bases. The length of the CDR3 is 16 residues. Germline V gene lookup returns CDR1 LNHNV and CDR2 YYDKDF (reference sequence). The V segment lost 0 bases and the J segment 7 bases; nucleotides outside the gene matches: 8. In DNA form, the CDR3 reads TGTGCCACCAGCAGAGATCCCTACGGGAGGGGGAATGAGCAGTTCTTC. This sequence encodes CATSRDPYGRGNEQFF.

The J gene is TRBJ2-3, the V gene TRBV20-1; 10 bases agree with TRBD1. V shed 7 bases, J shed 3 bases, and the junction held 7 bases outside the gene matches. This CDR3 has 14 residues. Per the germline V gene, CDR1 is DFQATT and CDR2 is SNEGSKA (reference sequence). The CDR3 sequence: CSVGTGVVTDTQYF. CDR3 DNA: TGCAGTGTTGGGACAGGGGTTGTGACAGATACGCAGTATTTT.

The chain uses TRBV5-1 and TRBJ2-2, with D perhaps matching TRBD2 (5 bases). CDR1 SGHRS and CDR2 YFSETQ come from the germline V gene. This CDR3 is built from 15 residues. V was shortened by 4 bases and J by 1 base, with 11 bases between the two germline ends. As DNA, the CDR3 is TGCGCCAGCAGCACAGTAGCGTGGAACACCGGGGAGCTGTTTTTT. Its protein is CASSTVAWNTGELFF.

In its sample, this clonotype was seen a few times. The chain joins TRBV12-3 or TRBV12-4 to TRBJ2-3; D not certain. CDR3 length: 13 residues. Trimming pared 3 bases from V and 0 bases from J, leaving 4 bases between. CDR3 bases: TGTGCCAGCAGTTTCATAAGCACAGATACGCAGTATTTT. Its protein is CASSFISTDTQYF.

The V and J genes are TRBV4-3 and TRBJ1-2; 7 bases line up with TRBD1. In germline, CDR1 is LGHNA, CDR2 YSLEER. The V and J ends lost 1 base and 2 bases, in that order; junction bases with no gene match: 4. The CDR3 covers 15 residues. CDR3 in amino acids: CASSQAEGANYGYTF. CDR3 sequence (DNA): TGCGCCAGCAGCCAAGCGGAGGGGGCGAACTATGGCTACACCTTC.

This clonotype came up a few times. CDR3 residues: CASSLVRQPSNQPQHF. Here the CDR3 DNA reads TGTGCCAGCAGCTTAGTCAGACAACCGAGCAATCAGCCCCAGCATTTT. The chain joins TRBV7-8 to TRBJ1-5; D is unclear. CDR3 length: 16 amino acids. Trimming left V 1 base short and J 1 base short, with 11 bases between. Germline loops: CDR1 SGHVS, CDR2 FQNEAQ.

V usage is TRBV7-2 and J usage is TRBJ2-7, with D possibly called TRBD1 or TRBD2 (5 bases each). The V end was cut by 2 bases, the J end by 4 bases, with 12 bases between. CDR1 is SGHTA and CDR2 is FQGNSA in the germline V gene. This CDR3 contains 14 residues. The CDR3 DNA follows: TGTGCCAGCAGCTTATATCAGGGAGCTTACGAGCAGTACTTC. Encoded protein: CASSLYQGAYEQYF.

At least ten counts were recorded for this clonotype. The CDR3 here is CASSLALQNTEAFF. The CDR3 bases are TGCGCCAGCAGCTTGGCCCTCCAGAACACTGAAGCTTTCTTT. This chain joins TRBV5-1 and TRBJ1-1; D is unclear. Germline V gene sequence: CDR1 SGHRS, CDR2 YFSETQ. The CDR3 has 14 amino acids. V was cut by 0 bases and J by 1 base, with 7 bases left in between.

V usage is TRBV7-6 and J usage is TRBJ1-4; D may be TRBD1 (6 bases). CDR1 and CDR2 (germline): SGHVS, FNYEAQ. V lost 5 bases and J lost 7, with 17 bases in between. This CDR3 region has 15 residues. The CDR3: CASSPLTQGGEKLFF. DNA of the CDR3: TGTGCCAGCAGCCCCTTGACGCAAGGGGGTGAAAAACTGTTTTTT.

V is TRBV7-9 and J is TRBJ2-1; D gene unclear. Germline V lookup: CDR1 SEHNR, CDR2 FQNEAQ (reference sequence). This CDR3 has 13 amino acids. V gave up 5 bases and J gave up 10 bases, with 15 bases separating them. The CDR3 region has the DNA TGTGCCAGCAGCCAACCCTGGCGACGCGAGCAGTTCTTC. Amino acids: CASSQPWRREQFF.

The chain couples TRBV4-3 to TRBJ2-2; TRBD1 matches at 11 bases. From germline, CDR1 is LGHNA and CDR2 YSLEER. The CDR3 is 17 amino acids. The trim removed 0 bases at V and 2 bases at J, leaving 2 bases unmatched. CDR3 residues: CASSQEDRGLNTGELFF. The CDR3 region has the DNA TGCGCCAGCAGCCAAGAGGACAGGGGGCTTAACACCGGGGAGCTGTTTTTT.

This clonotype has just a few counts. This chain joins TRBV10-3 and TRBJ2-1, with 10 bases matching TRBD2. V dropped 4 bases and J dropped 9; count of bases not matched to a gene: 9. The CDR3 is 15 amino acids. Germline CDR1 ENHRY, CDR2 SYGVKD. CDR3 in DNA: TGTGCCATCAGTGGAAAAGCGGGGGGGCCGAGTGAGCAGTTCTTC. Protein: CAISGKAGGPSEQFF.

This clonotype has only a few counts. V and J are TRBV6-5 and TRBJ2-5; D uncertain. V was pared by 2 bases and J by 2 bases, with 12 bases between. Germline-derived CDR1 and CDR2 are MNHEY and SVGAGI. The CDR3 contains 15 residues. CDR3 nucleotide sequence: TGTGCCAGCAGTTACCAGAGTCGGAGTCAAGAGACCCAGTACTTC. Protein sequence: CASSYQSRSQETQYF.

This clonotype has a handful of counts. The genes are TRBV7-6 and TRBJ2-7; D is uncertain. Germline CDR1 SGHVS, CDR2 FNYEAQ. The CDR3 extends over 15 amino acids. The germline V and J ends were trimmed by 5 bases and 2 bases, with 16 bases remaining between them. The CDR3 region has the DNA TGTGCCAGCAGCGCACACATGGACCCAGCCTACGAGCAGTACTTC. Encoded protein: CASSAHMDPAYEQYF.

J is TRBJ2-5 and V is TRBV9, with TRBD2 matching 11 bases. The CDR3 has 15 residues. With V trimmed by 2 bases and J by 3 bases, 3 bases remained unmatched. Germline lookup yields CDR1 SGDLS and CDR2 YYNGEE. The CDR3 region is CASSVSGRAEETQYF. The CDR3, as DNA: TGTGCCAGCAGCGTTAGCGGGAGGGCCGAAGAGACCCAGTACTTC.

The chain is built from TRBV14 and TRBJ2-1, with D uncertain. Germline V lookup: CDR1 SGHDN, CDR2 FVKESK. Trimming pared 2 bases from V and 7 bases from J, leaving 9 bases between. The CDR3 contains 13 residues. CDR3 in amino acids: CASSQKSGNEQFF. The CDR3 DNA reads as TGTGCCAGCAGCCAAAAGTCCGGGAATGAGCAGTTCTTC.

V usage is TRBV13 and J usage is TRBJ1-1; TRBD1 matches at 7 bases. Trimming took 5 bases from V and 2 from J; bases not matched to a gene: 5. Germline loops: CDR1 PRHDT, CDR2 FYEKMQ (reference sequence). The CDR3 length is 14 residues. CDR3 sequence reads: CASSTGQPNTEAFF. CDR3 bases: TGTGCCAGCAGCACGGGACAGCCAAACACTGAAGCTTTCTTT.

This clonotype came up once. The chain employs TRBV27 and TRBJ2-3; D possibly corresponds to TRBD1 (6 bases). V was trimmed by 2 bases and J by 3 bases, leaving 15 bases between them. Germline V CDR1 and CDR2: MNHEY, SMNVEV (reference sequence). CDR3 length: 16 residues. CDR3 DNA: TGTGCCAGCAGTTTACGCCCCCAGGGGAAGACAGATACGCAGTATTTT. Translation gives CASSLRPQGKTDTQYF.

For the CDR3, the DNA is TGTGCCAGCAGTTCTGGCAGGGTTGAAGCTTTCTTT. It specifies CASSSGRVEAFF. This chain connects TRBV5-6 to TRBJ1-1; tentatively, D is TRBD1 (5 bases). The ends were cut back, 5 bases at V and 7 bases at J, with 12 bases in the middle. The germline V gene encodes CDR1 SGHDT and CDR2 YYEEEE. This CDR3 region has 12 residues. Full variable domain (outside the CDR3, taken from reference TRBV5-6 and TRBJ1-1): DAGVTQSPTHLIKTRGQQVTLRCSPKSGHDTVSWYQQALGQGPQFIFQYYEEEERQRGNFPDRFSGHQFPNYSSELNVNALLLGDSALYLCASSSGRVEAFFGQGTRLTVV.

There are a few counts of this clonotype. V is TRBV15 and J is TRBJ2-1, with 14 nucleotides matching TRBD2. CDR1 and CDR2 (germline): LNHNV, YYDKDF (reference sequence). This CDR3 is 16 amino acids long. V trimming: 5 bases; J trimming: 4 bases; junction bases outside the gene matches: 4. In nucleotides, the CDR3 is TGTGCCACCAGCCGAAGACTAGCGGGAGGGTACAATGAGCAGTTCTTC. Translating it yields CATSRRLAGGYNEQFF.

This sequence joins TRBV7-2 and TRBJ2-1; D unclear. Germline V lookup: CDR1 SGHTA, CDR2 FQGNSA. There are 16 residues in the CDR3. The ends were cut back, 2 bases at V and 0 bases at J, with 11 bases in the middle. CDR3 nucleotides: TGTGCCAGCAGCTTATTGTCCAGGAGCTCCTACAATGAGCAGTTCTTC. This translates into CASSLLSRSSYNEQFF.

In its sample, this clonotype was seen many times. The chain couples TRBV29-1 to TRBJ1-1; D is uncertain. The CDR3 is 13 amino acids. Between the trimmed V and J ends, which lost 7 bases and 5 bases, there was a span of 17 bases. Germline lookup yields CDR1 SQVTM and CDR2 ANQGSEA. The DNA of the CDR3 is TGCAGCGCGCGCAACTCCGGAAGGACTGAAGCTTTCTTT. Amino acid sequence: CSARNSGRTEAFF.